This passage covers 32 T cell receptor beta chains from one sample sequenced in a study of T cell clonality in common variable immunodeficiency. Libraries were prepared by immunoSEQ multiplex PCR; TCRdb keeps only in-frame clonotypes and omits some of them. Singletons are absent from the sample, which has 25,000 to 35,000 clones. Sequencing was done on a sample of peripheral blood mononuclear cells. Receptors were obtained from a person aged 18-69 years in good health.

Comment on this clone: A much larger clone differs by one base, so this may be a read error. The CDR3 loop is CASSEEGRQGQPQYF. CDR3 bases read: TGTGCCAGCAGTGAAGAAGGCAGGCAGGGACAGCCG. The chain combines TRBV2 with TRBJ2-3; 7 bases are shared with TRBD1. The read finishes 3 residues shy of the CDR3 end, and the germline J gene is used to complete it. This CDR3 region has 15 residues. Germline assignment: CDR1 SNHLY and CDR2 FYNNEI.

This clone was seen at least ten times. CDR3 sequence: CASSPGQQETQYF. CDR3 bases read: TGTGCCAGCAGCCCGGGACAGCAAGAGACC. The rearrangement joins TRBV11-3 to TRBJ2-5, with 7 bases aligning to TRBD1. The CDR3 end lies 3 residues beyond the end of the read and is filled in from the germline J gene. Germline V gene sequence: CDR1 SGHNT, CDR2 YENEEA. The V segment lost 5 bases and the J segment 2 bases; nucleotides outside the gene matches: 2. The CDR3 has 13 residues.

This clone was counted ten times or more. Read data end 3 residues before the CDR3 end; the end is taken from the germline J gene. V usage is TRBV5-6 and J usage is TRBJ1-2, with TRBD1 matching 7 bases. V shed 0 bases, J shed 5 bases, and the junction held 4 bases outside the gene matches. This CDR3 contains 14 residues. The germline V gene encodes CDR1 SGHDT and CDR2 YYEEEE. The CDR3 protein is CASSLAGTEYGYTF. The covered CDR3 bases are TGTGCCAGCAGCTTGGCCGGGACAGAGTATGGC.

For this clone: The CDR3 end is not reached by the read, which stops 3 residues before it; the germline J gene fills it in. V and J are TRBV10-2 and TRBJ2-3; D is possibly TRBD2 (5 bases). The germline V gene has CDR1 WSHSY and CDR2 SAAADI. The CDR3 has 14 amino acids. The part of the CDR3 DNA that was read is TGCGCCACCACCAAAGCGGACCACCAAGAGACG. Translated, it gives CATTKADHQET. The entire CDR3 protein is CATTKADHQETQYF.

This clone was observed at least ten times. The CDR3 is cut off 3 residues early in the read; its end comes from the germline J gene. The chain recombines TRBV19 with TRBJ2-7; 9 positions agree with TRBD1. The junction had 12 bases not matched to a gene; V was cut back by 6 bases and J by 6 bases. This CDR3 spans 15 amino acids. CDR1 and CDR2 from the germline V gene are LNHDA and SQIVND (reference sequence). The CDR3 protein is CASSTPGQGTSEQYF. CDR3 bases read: TGTGCCAGTAGCACCCCGGGACAGGGTACATCCGAG.

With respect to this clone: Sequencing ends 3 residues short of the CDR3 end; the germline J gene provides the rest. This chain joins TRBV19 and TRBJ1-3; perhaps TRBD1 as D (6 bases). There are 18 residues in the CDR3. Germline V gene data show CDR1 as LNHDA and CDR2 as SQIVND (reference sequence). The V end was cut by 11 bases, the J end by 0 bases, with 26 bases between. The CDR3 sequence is CASKRTAFDLASGNTIYF. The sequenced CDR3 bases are TGTGCCTCAAAGCGGACAGCCTTTGACCTGGCCTCTGGAAACACC.

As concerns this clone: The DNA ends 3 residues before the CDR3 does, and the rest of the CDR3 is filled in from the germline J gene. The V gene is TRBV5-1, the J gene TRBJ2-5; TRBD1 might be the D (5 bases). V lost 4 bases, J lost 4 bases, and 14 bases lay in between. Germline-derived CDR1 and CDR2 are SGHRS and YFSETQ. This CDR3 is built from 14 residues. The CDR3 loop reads CASSLEDSTETQYF. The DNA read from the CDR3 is TGCGCCAGCAGCCTCGAAGACAGTACAGAGACC.

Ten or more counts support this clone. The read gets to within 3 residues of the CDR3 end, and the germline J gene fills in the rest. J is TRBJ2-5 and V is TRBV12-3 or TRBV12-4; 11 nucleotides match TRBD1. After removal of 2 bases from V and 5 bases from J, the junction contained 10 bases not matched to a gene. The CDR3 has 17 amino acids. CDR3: CASSLIRGTGGNETQYF. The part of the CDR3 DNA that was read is TGTGCCAGCAGTTTAATACGAGGGACAGGGGGAAACGAGACC.

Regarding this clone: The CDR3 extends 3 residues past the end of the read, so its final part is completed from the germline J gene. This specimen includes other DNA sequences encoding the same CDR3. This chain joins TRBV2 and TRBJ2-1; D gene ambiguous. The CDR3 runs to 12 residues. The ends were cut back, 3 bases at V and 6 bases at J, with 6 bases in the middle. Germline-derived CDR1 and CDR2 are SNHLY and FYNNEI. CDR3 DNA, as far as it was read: TGTGCCAGCAGTGATCGAGGCAATGAG. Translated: CASSDRGNE. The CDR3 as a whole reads CASSDRGNEQFF.

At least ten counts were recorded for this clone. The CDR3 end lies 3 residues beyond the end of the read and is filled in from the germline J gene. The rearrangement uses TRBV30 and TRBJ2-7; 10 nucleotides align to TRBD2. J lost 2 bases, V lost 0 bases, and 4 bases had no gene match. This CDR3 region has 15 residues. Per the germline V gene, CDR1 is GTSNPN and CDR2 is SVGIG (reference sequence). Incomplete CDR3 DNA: TGTGCCTGGAGTGTCCCTAGCGGGAGCCCCTACGAG. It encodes CAWSVPSGSPYE. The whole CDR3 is CAWSVPSGSPYEQYF.

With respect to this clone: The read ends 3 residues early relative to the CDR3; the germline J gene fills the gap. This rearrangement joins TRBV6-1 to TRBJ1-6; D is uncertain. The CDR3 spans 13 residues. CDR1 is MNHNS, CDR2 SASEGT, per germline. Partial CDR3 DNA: TGTGCCAGCAGTGAAGCGGGCCTGGCTCCC. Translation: CASSEAGLAP. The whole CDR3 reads CASSEAGLAPLHF.

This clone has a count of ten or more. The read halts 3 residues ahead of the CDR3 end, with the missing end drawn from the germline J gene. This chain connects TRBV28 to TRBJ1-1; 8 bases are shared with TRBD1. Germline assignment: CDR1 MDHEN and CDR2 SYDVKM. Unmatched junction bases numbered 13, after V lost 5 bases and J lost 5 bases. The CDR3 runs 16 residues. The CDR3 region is CASSPPPQGASTEAFF. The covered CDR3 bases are TGTGCCAGCAGTCCTCCCCCCCAGGGGGCAAGTACTGAA. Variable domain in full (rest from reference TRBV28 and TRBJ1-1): DVKVTQSSRYLVKRTGEKVFLECVQDMDHENMFWYRQDPGLGLRLIYFSYDVKMKEKGDIPEGYSVSREKKERFSLILESASTNQTSMYLCASSPPPQGASTEAFFGQGTRLTVV.

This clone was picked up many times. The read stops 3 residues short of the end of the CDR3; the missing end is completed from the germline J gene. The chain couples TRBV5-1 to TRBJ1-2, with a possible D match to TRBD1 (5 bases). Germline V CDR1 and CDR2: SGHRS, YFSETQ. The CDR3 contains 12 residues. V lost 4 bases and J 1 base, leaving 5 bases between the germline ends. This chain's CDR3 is CASSDSNYGYTF. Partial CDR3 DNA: TGCGCCAGCAGCGACAGTAACTATGGC.

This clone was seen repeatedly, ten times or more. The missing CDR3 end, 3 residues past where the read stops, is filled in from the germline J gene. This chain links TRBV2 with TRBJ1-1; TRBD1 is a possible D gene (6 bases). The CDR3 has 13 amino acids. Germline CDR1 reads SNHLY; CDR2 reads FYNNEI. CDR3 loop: CASSEAGAVGAFF. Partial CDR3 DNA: TGTGCCAGCAGTGAAGCGGGGGCGGTAGGG.

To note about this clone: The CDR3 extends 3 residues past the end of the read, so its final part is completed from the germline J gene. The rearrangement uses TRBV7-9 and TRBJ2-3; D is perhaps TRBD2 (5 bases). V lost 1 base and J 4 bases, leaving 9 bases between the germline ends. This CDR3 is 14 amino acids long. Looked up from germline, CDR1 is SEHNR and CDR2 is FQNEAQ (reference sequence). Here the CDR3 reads CASSLDSGADTQYF. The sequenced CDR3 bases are TGTGCCAGCAGCTTAGACAGCGGCGCAGATACG.

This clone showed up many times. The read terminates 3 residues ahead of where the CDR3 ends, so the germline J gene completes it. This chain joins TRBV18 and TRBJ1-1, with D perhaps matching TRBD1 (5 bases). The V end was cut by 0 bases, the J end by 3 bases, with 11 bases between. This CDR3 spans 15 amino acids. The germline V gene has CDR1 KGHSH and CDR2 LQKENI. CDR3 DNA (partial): TGTGCCAGCTCACCACCCCAGGGATTGTACACTGAA. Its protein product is CASSPPQGLYTE. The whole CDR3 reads CASSPPQGLYTEAFF.

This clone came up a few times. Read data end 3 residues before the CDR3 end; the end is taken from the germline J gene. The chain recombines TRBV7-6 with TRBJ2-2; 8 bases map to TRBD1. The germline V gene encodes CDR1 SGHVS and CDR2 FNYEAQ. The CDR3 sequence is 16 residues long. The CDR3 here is CASSLDRGVTNEKLFF. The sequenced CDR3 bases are TGTGCCAGCAGCCTCGACAGGGGAGTAACTAATGAAAAG.

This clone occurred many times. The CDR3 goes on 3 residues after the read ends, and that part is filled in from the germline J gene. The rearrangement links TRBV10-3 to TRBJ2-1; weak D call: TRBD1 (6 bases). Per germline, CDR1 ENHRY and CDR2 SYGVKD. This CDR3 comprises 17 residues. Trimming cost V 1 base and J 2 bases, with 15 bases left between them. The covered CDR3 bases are TGTGCCATCAGTGAGTTCCGACAGGCGACCCCCTACAATGAG. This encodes CAISEFRQATPYNE. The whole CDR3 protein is CAISEFRQATPYNEQFF.

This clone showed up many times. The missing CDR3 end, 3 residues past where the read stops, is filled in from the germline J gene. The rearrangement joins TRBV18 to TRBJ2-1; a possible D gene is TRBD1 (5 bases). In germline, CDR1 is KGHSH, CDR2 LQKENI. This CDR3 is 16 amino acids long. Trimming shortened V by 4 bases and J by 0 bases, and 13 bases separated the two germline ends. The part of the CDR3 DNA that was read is TGTGCCAGCTCACAGGGGTGGGCGAGCTCCTACAATGAG. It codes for CASSQGWASSYNE. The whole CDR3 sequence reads CASSQGWASSYNEQFF.

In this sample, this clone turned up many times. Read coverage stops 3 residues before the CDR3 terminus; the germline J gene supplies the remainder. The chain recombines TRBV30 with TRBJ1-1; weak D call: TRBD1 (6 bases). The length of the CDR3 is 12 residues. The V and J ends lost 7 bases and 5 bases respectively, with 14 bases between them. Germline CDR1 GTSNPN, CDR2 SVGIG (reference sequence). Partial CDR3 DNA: TGTGCCTACGCAGGGGCTGGGACTGAA. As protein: CAYAGAGTE. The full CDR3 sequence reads CAYAGAGTEAFF.

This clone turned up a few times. CDR3 sequence reads: CASSAYRGQETQYF. CDR3 bases read: TGTGCCAGCTCAGCATACAGGGGACAAGAGACC. V is TRBV18 and J is TRBJ2-5, with 7 positions matching TRBD1. The read terminates 3 residues before the CDR3 end, so the remaining end is supplied by the germline J gene. Germline assignment: CDR1 KGHSH and CDR2 LQKENI. This CDR3 is 14 amino acids long. V gave up 5 bases and J gave up 2 bases; unmatched junction bases: 5.

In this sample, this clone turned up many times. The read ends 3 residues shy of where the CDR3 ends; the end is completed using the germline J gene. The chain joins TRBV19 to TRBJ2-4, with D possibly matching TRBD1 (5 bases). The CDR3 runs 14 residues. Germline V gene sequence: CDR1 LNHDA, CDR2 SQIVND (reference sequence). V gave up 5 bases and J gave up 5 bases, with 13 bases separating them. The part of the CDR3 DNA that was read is TGTGCCAGTAGTCAGAACTTGGGGCAAAACATT. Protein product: CASSQNLGQNI. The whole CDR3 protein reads CASSQNLGQNIQYF.

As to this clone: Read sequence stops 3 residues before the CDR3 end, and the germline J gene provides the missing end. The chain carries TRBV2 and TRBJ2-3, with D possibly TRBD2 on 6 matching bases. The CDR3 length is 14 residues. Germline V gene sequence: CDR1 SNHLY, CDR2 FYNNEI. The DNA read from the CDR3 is TGTGCCAGCAGTGGGGGCGGGGCGGGTCAGCCG. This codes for CASSGGGAGQP. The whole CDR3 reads CASSGGGAGQPQYF.

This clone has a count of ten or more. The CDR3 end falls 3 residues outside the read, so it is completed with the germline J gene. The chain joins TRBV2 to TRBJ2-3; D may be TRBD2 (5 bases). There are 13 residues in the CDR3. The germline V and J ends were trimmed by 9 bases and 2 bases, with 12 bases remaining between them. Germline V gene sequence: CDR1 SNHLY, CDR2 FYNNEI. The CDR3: CARSKRLTDTQYF. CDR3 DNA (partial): TGTGCCAGAAGTAAGCGGCTCACAGATACG.

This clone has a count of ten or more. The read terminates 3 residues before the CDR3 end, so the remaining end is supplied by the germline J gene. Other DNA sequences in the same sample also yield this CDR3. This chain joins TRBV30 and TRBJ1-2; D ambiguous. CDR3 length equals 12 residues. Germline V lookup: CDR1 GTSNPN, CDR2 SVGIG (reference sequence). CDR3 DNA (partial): TGTGCCTGGAGTGTAGGCGGGAGTTCC. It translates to CAWSVGGSS. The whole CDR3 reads CAWSVGGSSYTF.

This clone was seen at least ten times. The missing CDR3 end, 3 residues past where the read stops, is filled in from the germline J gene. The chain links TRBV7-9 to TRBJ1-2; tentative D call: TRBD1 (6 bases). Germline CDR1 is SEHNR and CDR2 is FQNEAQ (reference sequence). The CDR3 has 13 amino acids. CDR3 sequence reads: CASSLAGGRGYTF. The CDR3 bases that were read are TGTGCCAGCAGCTTAGCAGGGGGTCGGGGC.

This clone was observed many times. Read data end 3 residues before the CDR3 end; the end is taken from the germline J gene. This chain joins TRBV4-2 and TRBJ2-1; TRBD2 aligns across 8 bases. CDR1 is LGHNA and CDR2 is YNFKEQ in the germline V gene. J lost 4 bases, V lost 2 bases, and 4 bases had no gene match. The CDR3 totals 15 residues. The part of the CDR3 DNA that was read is TGTGCCAGCAGCCAACTGACTAGCGAGTACAATGAG. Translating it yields CASSQLTSEYNE. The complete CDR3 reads CASSQLTSEYNEQFF.

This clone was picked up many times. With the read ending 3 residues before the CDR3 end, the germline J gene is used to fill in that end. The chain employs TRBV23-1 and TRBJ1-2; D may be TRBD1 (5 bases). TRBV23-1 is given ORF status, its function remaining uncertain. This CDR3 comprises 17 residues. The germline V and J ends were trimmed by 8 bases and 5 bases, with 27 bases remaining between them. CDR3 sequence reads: CASQPWGRSSLLYGYTF. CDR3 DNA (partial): TGCGCCAGCCAACCTTGGGGCAGATCCTCCCTATTATATGGC.

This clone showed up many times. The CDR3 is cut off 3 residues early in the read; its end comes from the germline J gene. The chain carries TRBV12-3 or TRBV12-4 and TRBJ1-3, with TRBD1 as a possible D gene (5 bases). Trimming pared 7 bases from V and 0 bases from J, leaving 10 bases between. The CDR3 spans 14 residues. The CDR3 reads CASKQVYSGNTIYF. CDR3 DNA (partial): TGTGCCAGCAAACAGGTCTACTCTGGAAACACC.

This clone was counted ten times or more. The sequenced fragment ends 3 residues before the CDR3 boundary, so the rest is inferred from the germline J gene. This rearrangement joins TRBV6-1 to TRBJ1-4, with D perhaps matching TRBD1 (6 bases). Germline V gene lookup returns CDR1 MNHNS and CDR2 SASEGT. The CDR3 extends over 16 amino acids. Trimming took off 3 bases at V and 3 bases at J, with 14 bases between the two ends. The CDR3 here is CASSEWIKGANEKLFF. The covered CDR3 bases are TGTGCCAGCAGTGAGTGGATAAAGGGGGCTAATGAAAAA.

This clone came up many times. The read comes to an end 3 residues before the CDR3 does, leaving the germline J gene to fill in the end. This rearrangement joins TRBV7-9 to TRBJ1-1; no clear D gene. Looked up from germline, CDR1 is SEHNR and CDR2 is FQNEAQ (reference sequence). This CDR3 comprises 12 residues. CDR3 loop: CASSEKEMRAFF. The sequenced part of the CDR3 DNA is TGTGCCAGCAGCGAAAAAGAGATGCGG.

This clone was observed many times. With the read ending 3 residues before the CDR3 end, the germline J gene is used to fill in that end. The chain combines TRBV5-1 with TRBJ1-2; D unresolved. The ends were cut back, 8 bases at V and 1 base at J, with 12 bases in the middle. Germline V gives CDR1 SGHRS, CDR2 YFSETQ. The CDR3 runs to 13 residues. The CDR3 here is CASTLGFNYGYTF. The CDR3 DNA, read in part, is TGCGCCAGTACCCTGGGCTTTAACTATGGC.